The 19 T cell receptor beta chains given below trace back to one sample, sequenced in a study of blood T cells in healthy people across ages. Combining a sample-barcoded 5' primer with a J-beta primer mix, a second PCR ran for roughly 6 to 12 cycles. MiXCR, applied by TCRdb to the 5' RACE reads, yields one record per CDR3 protein. The table has about 970,000 distinct CDR3 sequences, roughly 50% seen once. Sequences were obtained from blood. The receptor source for this set is an older woman in good health.

The chain links TRBV20-1 to TRBJ2-3; 9 bases are shared with TRBD2. J lost 0 bases, V lost 6 bases, and 7 bases had no gene match. Germline assignment: CDR1 DFQATT and CDR2 SNEGSKA (reference sequence). The CDR3 runs 15 residues. CDR3 in DNA: TGCAGTGCCCCCAGCGGGAGGCCTAGCACAGATACGCAGTATTTT. Amino acids: CSAPSGRPSTDTQYF.

The chain joins TRBV28 to TRBJ2-7; 10 nucleotides align to TRBD1. Germline CDR1 is MDHEN and CDR2 is SYDVKM. The length of the CDR3 is 13 residues. J was trimmed by 6 bases and V by 7 bases; bases with no gene match: 6. The CDR3 protein is CASTRQGASEQYF. CDR3 DNA: TGTGCCAGCACCAGACAGGGGGCCAGCGAGCAGTACTTC. The full variable domain, with the rest looked up from reference TRBV28 and TRBJ2-7, is DVKVTQSSRYLVKRTGEKVFLECVQDMDHENMFWYRQDPGLGLRLIYFSYDVKMKEKGDIPEGYSVSREKKERFSLILESASTNQTSMYLCASTRQGASEQYFGPGTRLTVT.

This chain joins TRBV4-3 and TRBJ2-7, with a weak D call TRBD2 (6 bases). The CDR3 covers 15 residues. In germline, CDR1 is LGHNA, CDR2 YSLEER. The V and J ends lost 1 base and 3 bases respectively, with 13 bases between them. This CDR3 is CASSQGTGVVYEQYF. In DNA form, the CDR3 reads TGCGCCAGCAGCCAAGGTACGGGAGTTGTCTACGAGCAGTACTTC.

The chain is built from TRBV7-2 and TRBJ2-3; the match to TRBD1 covers 9 bases. With 3 bases clipped from V and 6 bases from J, the junction kept 7 bases outside the gene matches. Germline V CDR1 and CDR2: SGHTA, FQGNSA. The CDR3 is 15 residues long. The CDR3 loop is CASSFDGQGSDTQYF. In DNA, the CDR3 is TGTGCCAGCAGCTTTGACGGACAGGGGTCGGATACGCAGTATTTT.

This rearrangement joins TRBV5-5 to TRBJ1-1; D uncertain. This CDR3 is 17 amino acids long. The V gene lost 0 bases and the J gene lost 3 bases, with 18 bases spanning the gap. In germline, CDR1 is SGHKS, CDR2 YYEKEE (reference sequence). The CDR3 protein is CASSLEVQPGSDTEAFF. The CDR3 DNA sequence: TGTGCCAGCAGCTTGGAGGTCCAACCGGGATCGGACACTGAAGCTTTCTTT.

This clonotype appeared a few times. This chain connects TRBV4-1 to TRBJ2-7, with 11 nucleotides matching TRBD2. Per the germline V gene, CDR1 is MGHRA and CDR2 is YSYEKL. With 0 bases clipped from V and 4 bases from J, the junction kept 14 bases outside the gene matches. This CDR3 has 19 amino acids. CDR3 sequence (DNA): TGCGCCAGCAGCCAAGATATTGGACTAGCGGGCTTTCTCTCTTACGAGCAGTACTTC. Translating it yields CASSQDIGLAGFLSYEQYF.

This rearrangement joins TRBV7-9 to TRBJ2-5; possible D gene TRBD1, 6 bases. The DNA end is a closer match to TRBJ2-7, so the J assignment may be wrong. The CDR3 is made up of 15 amino acids. Germline V gene lookup returns CDR1 SEHNR and CDR2 FQNEAQ (reference sequence). CDR3 coding DNA: TGTGCCAGCAGCTTCGACGGGCGAGGGGGTTACGAGCAGTACTTC. Protein sequence: CASSFDGRGGYEQYF.

The chain links TRBV7-6 to TRBJ1-2, with unresolved D. The CDR3 is made up of 13 amino acids. Per the germline V gene, CDR1 is SGHVS and CDR2 is FNYEAQ. The V end was cut by 6 bases, the J end by 5 bases, with 13 bases between. The CDR3 coding sequence is TGTGCCAGCAGAGGGAGGGAGGGATATGGCTACACCTTC. The encoded protein is CASRGREGYGYTF.

The CDR3 reads CASSFLQVGNEQYF. Here the CDR3 DNA reads TGTGCCAGCAGCTTTCTGCAAGTTGGGAACGAGCAGTACTTC. This sequence joins TRBV5-6 and TRBJ2-7; D gene unclear. Germline V gene data show CDR1 as SGHDT and CDR2 as YYEEEE. Trimming removed 2 bases from V and 5 bases from J, with 14 bases in between. This CDR3 has 14 amino acids.

The gene calls are TRBV12-3 or TRBV12-4 and TRBJ1-4, with D hard to call. The V end was cut by 5 bases, the J end by 0 bases, with 10 bases between. The CDR3 covers 15 residues. The CDR3 region has the DNA TGTGCCAGCAGTACCCGGCAAGCAACTAATGAAAAACTGTTTTTT. This encodes CASSTRQATNEKLFF.

There are many counts of this clonotype. This sequence joins TRBV7-2 and TRBJ2-1; 8 bases are shared with TRBD2. The CDR3 loop spans 16 amino acids. Germline loops: CDR1 SGHTA, CDR2 FQGNSA. After removal of 2 bases from V and 4 bases from J, the junction contained 7 bases not matched to a gene. CDR3: CASSLLGLDGYNEQFF. The CDR3 DNA reads as TGTGCCAGCAGCTTATTGGGACTAGACGGTTACAATGAGCAGTTCTTC.

The V call is TRBV18, the J call TRBJ2-3, with D perhaps TRBD1 or TRBD2 (5 bases each). Trimming took 6 bases from V and 3 from J, leaving 19 bases between them. This CDR3 is 16 amino acids long. The V gene's germline CDR1 is KGHSH and CDR2 LQKENI. CDR3 loop: CASSQTGDPKTDTQYF. As DNA, the CDR3 is TGTGCCAGCTCCCAAACCGGGGACCCGAAGACAGATACGCAGTATTTT.

The chain links TRBV24-1 to TRBJ2-5, with 9 nucleotides matching TRBD1. V was clipped by 4 bases and J by 4 bases; unmatched bases: 12. CDR1 KGHDR and CDR2 SFDVKD come from the germline V gene. The CDR3 length is 17 residues. CDR3 residues: CATSEPTTGGLGETQYF. In DNA, the CDR3 is TGTGCCACCAGTGAACCTACAACAGGGGGCTTGGGAGAGACCCAGTACTTC.

The CDR3 DNA reads TGTGCCAGCAGCGGGAAAAAACTAGCGGGAGGGCAAGAGACCCAGTACTTC. This translates into CASSGKKLAGGQETQYF. V usage is TRBV7-2 and J usage is TRBJ2-5; 13 nucleotides agree with TRBD2. Germline assignment: CDR1 SGHTA and CDR2 FQGNSA. Trimming took 5 bases from V and 2 from J; bases not matched to a gene: 8. The CDR3 extends over 17 amino acids.

The rearrangement uses TRBV21-1 and TRBJ2-7; the table's D call, TRBD1, has no DNA check behind it. TRBV21-1 is given as a pseudogene. CDR3 size: 14 residues. The chain's CDR3 is CASSLKGQDNEQYF. The CDR3 nucleotides read TGTGCCAGCAGCCTAAAGGGACAGGATAACGAGCAGTACTTC.

This clonotype came up many times. The chain carries TRBV3-1 and TRBJ2-4; D uncertain. The CDR3 runs to 15 residues. V lost 7 bases and J 3 bases, leaving 16 bases between the germline ends. Germline assignment: CDR1 LGHDT and CDR2 YNNKEL (reference sequence). In DNA, the CDR3 is TGTGCCAGCACCCCGCTAGGGCAGGACAAAAACATTCAGTACTTC. This gives the protein CASTPLGQDKNIQYF.

The rearrangement uses TRBV6-5 and TRBJ2-3; TRBD1 aligns across 9 bases. The CDR3 covers 15 residues. In germline, CDR1 is MNHEY, CDR2 SVGAGI. J lost 9 bases, V lost 6 bases, and 13 bases had no gene match. The CDR3 DNA sequence: TGTGCCAGCAGGCCTTGGGACAGGGAATCTAGCACGCAGTATTTT. Translating gives CASRPWDRESSTQYF.

This clonotype was detected ten times or more. The chain has TRBV2 and TRBJ2-3; 13 nucleotides match TRBD2. This CDR3 comprises 16 residues. V lost 6 bases to trimming and J lost 5 bases; unmatched junction nucleotides: 8. Germline V gene lookup returns CDR1 SNHLY and CDR2 FYNNEI. The CDR3 region has the DNA TGTGCCAGCAGACGACTAGCGGGAGGCCGGGGAGATACGCAGTATTTT. As protein: CASRRLAGGRGDTQYF.

The chain has TRBV24-1 and TRBJ2-7, with 8 nucleotides matching TRBD2. The CDR3 is 16 residues long. J gave up 7 bases and V 5 bases, and 15 bases lay outside the gene matches. Germline V gene sequence: CDR1 KGHDR, CDR2 SFDVKD. CDR3 sequence: CATSALGRGDDNEQYF. CDR3 coding DNA: TGTGCCACCAGTGCCCTAGGGCGGGGGGACGACAATGAGCAGTACTTC.